This section outlines one TCR beta chain sequence together with its context. The data derive from a study of monozygotic twins with inflammatory bowel disease. The CDR3 is made up of 13 amino acids. CDR1 is SQVTM, CDR2 ANQGSEA, per germline. Per individual sample, eight separate reactions were used to make cDNA. TCRdb processed the 5' RACE reads again and assigns one entry to each CDR3 protein, with no DNA. In all, the sample yields around 370,000 distinct CDR3 sequences. This rearrangement joins TRBV29-1 to TRBJ2-1. The TCR was taken from a human donor with ulcerative colitis or Crohn's disease, or a healthy co-twin of an affected twin (not recorded which). The specimen sequenced was blood. The CDR3 spells CSVGAGPYNEQFF.